This T cell receptor (beta chain) was obtained from a study of T cell responses to AZD1222 COVID-19 vaccine. Across the study: Pooling covered second doses at about 4 or about 12 weeks.

As to this clone: Its cognate antigen is unknown.

TCRdb's copy holds only in-frame clones and misses some; the assay was immunoSEQ multiplex PCR. This table has some 140,000 clones, about 90% appearing once. Study-level findings and limits: At study baseline, merely six AZD1222 recipients were seropositive. Females made up more of the donors, who were largely white British, and clonal diversity may have come out too low.

Germline loops: CDR1 GTSNPN, CDR2 SVGIG (reference sequence). The CDR3 consists of 14 residues. Trimming removed 5 bases at V and 2 bases at J, with 13 bases between. Sequences were derived from peripheral blood, sampled on day 0 of AZD1222 vaccination. The chain employs TRBV30 and TRBJ2-1; tentatively, D is TRBD1 or TRBD2 (5 bases each). The clonotype was recovered from an adult in good health. The CDR3 coding sequence is TGTGCCTGGGGCCTTGGGGGACCCTACAATGAGCAGTTCTTC. Translated: CAWGLGGPYNEQFF.